Listed here are 17 T cell receptor beta chains from one sample, sequenced in a study of PD-1 blockade in classical Hodgkin lymphoma. TCRdb's table, derived via immunoSEQ multiplex PCR, lists solely in-frame clones and lacks some. The data hold 150,000 or so clones, with approximately 72% observed a single time. With no exception, relapse followed autologous stem cell transplantation in all patients, and brentuximab vedotin exposure varied. The material was peripheral blood mononuclear cells (PBMCs), obtained before the second cycle of nivolumab. These receptors originate from a human donor with classical Hodgkin lymphoma.

On this clone: Germline and junction disagree at one end, which may indicate a read error. This chain joins TRBV28 and TRBJ1-4, with D possibly matching TRBD1 (5 bases). The CDR3 has 14 amino acids. The germline CDR1 and CDR2 sequences are MDHEN and SYDVKM. The DNA of the CDR3 is TGTGCCAGCAGTTTATTTGGGGACTTGGAAACACTGTTTTTT. This gives the protein CASSLFGDLETLFF.

The J gene is TRBJ1-5, the V gene TRBV18; a weak D match, TRBD1 (6 bases). This CDR3 is built from 16 residues. V was trimmed by 1 base and J by 0 bases, leaving 10 bases between them. Germline V gene lookup returns CDR1 KGHSH and CDR2 LQKENI. The CDR3 nucleotides are TGTGCCAGCTCACCACGGCCGGGACATAGCAATCAGCCCCAGCATTTT. It is translated as CASSPRPGHSNQPQHF. Full variable domain (rest looked up from reference TRBV18 and TRBJ1-5): NAGVMQNPRHLVRRRGQEARLRCSPMKGHSHVYWYRQLPEEGLKFMVYLQKENIIDESGMPKERFSAEFPKEGPSILRIQQVVRGDSAAYFCASSPRPGHSNQPQHFGDGTRLSIL.

The V call is TRBV10-3, the J call TRBJ1-2; D unresolved. Trimming shortened V by 9 bases and J by 6 bases, and 26 bases separated the two germline ends. Germline-derived CDR1 and CDR2 are ENHRY and SYGVKD. The CDR3 totals 16 residues. The CDR3 loop is CAINQNPARGTNGYTF. In DNA, the CDR3 is TGTGCCATTAATCAAAATCCGGCGCGGGGAACTAATGGCTACACCTTC.

This sequence joins TRBV2 and TRBJ1-2, with 8 bases fitting TRBD1. Trimming cost V 1 base and J 7 bases; bases outside gene matches: 8. Germline CDR1 is SNHLY and CDR2 is FYNNEI. CDR3 length: 15 amino acids. The CDR3 DNA reads TGTGCCAGCAGTGAAGGGCAGGGGGCTCTTGTTGGCTACACCTTC. Protein: CASSEGQGALVGYTF. The whole variable domain, remainder taken from reference TRBV2 and TRBJ1-2, is EPEVTQTPSHQVTQMGQEVILRCVPISNHLYFYWYRQILGQKVEFLVSFYNNEISEKSEIFDDQFSVERPDGSNFTLKIRSTKLEDSAMYFCASSEGQGALVGYTFGSGTRLTVV.

The rearrangement joins TRBV6-6 to TRBJ2-5; tentatively, D is TRBD1 (6 bases). Germline values: CDR1 MNHNY, CDR2 SVGAGI (reference sequence). Trimming took off 2 bases at V and 7 bases at J, with 20 bases between the two ends. The CDR3 has 16 amino acids. The CDR3 reads CASSYELGAEQGTQYF. The CDR3, as DNA: TGTGCCAGCAGTTACGAACTCGGGGCAGAACAGGGGACCCAGTACTTC.

The chain couples TRBV4-3 to TRBJ2-3; D ambiguous. The ends were cut back, 3 bases at V and 2 bases at J, with 15 bases in the middle. This CDR3 region has 16 residues. CDR1 LGHNA and CDR2 YSLEER come from the germline V gene. In DNA, the CDR3 is TGCGCCAGCAGCCACGCCATTGGGCTGCTCACAGATACGCAGTATTTT. This encodes CASSHAIGLLTDTQYF.

V gene TRBV6-6 combines with J gene TRBJ2-7; D is possibly TRBD1 (5 bases). The CDR3 runs to 15 residues. The germline CDR1 and CDR2 sequences are MNHNY and SVGAGI (reference sequence). Trimming shortened V by 6 bases and J by 0 bases, and 15 bases separated the two germline ends. This CDR3 reads CASSLLTGPSYEQYF. As DNA, the CDR3 is TGTGCCAGCAGCCTACTAACAGGACCCTCCTACGAGCAGTACTTC.

The CDR3 here is CAISDGDQPQHF. Here the CDR3 DNA reads TGTGCCATCAGTGACGGTGATCAGCCCCAGCATTTT. This sequence joins TRBV10-3 and TRBJ1-5; D not certain. Trimming took off 3 bases at V and 5 bases at J, with 5 bases between the two ends. CDR1 is ENHRY and CDR2 is SYGVKD in the germline V gene. The CDR3 has 12 residues.

As for this clone: Different DNA sequences within this sample yield the same CDR3. V and J are TRBV5-6 and TRBJ2-7; D gene ambiguous. The V and J ends lost 0 bases and 2 bases respectively, with 6 bases between them. Germline V CDR1 and CDR2: SGHDT, YYEEEE. This CDR3 has 13 amino acids. This chain's CDR3 is CASSLVGTYEQYF. The CDR3 DNA sequence: TGTGCCAGCAGCTTGGTCGGAACCTACGAGCAGTACTTC.

The rearrangement uses TRBV6-1 and TRBJ1-2, with D tentatively TRBD1 (6 bases). This CDR3 has 13 residues. In germline, CDR1 is MNHNS, CDR2 SASEGT. Between the trimmed V and J ends, which lost 6 bases and 7 bases, there was a span of 15 bases. The CDR3 coding sequence is TGTGCCAGCAGGCACTTCGGACAGCTTGGCTACACCTTC. Its protein is CASRHFGQLGYTF.

On this clone: Other DNA sequences within the sample encode an identical CDR3. The chain uses TRBV7-9 and TRBJ1-1; D uncertain. This CDR3 region has 11 residues. From germline, CDR1 is SEHNR and CDR2 FQNEAQ (reference sequence). Between the trimmed V and J ends, which lost 5 bases and 0 bases, there was a span of 1 base. CDR3 protein: CASSVNTEAFF. CDR3 DNA: TGTGCCAGCAGCGTGAACACTGAAGCTTTCTTT. Based on the CDR3 plus reference TRBV7-9 and TRBJ1-1, the full variable domain is DTGVSQNPRHKITKRGQNVTFRCDPISEHNRLYWYRQTLGQGPEFLTYFQNEAQLEKSRLLSDRFSAERPKGSFSTLEIQRTEQGDSAMYLCASSVNTEAFFGQGTRLTVV.

The chain links TRBV6-5 to TRBJ2-1; TRBD2 matches at 10 bases. Losses at the gene ends were 4 bases for V and 8 bases for J; bases not matched to a gene: 8. This CDR3 is 15 amino acids long. Per germline, CDR1 MNHEY and CDR2 SVGAGI. The CDR3 sequence: CASSFSSGRSDEQFF. The CDR3 nucleotides read TGTGCCAGCAGTTTTTCTAGCGGGAGATCGGATGAGCAGTTCTTC.

The chain carries TRBV11-2 and TRBJ2-3, with a possible D match to TRBD2 (6 bases). CDR3 size: 16 residues. Trimming shortened V by 4 bases and J by 0 bases, and 14 bases separated the two germline ends. Germline assignment: CDR1 SGHAT and CDR2 FQNNGV. In DNA form, the CDR3 reads TGTGCCAGCAGCTCGTGGCGGGACTTGAGCACAGATACGCAGTATTTT. Translating gives CASSSWRDLSTDTQYF.

In its sample, this clone was seen once. The chain joins TRBV7-2 to TRBJ1-1; 7 nucleotides match TRBD1. Germline assignment: CDR1 SGHTA and CDR2 FQGNSA. V lost 4 bases, J lost 4 bases, and 6 bases stayed unmatched. CDR3 length: 14 residues. Written as DNA, the CDR3 is TGTGCCAGCAGCTCGCGACAGGGACCCACTGAAGCTTTCTTT. Protein sequence: CASSSRQGPTEAFF. Based on the CDR3 plus reference TRBV7-2 and TRBJ1-1, the full variable domain is GAGVSQSPSNKVTEKGKDVELRCDPISGHTALYWYRQSLGQGLEFLIYFQGNSAPDKSGLPSDRFSAERTGGSVSTLTIQRTQQEDSAVYLCASSSRQGPTEAFFGQGTRLTVV.

The chain joins TRBV2 to TRBJ2-1; TRBD2 agrees at 9 bases. CDR3 size: 15 residues. The V gene end was trimmed by 2 bases and the J gene end by 4 bases; junction bases not matched to a gene: 3. The germline CDR1 and CDR2 sequences are SNHLY and FYNNEI. The CDR3 sequence is CASSERLAGYNEQFF. The CDR3 bases are TGTGCCAGCAGTGAAAGGCTAGCGGGGTACAATGAGCAGTTCTTC.

V gene TRBV7-2 combines with J gene TRBJ1-5; perhaps TRBD1 as D (6 bases). This CDR3 has 13 residues. Looked up from germline, CDR1 is SGHTA and CDR2 is FQGNSA. V was cut by 1 base and J by 12 bases, with 13 bases left in between. In DNA, the CDR3 is TGTGCCAGCAGCTTAGGGGGGACACCTCACCAGCATTTT. The encoded protein is CASSLGGTPHQHF.

The CDR3 region is CASSLLSTLGNEQFF. As DNA, the CDR3 is TGTGCCAGCAGCTTATTATCAACTTTGGGCAATGAGCAGTTCTTC. This rearrangement joins TRBV5-5 to TRBJ2-1; D gene unclear. CDR1 is SGHKS and CDR2 is YYEKEE in the germline V gene (reference sequence). This CDR3 comprises 15 residues. Trimming took off 2 bases at V and 6 bases at J, with 15 bases between the two ends.